The sequence of this TCR beta chain was determined in a study of human T cells and chemical hapten exposure. This clonotype appeared a few times. This sample's time point: patch test 1, 2 weeks after DPC sensitization. Treatment of the sample: therapeutic diphenylcyclopropenone sensitization with weekly scalp DPC. TCRdb processed the RACE reads anew with MiXCR; each CDR3 protein has one entry. The table lists 380,000 or so distinct CDR3 sequences, approximately 5% of them singletons. V was shortened by 5 bases and J by 3 bases, with 13 bases between the two germline ends. Germline V gene lookup returns CDR1 SEHNR and CDR2 FQNEAQ (reference sequence). The CDR3 is 14 residues long.

The chain recombines TRBV7-9 with TRBJ1-1, with a tentative D call TRBD1 (5 bases). The source material was whole blood, sampled in connection with sensitization to the hapten diphenylcyclopropenone (DPC). This clonotype was obtained from a woman between 50 and 59 years old with alopecia areata. Some clones in this sample may be carry-over from other donors' samples. The CDR3 bases are TGTGCCAGCAGCGGACGGGACCGCGACACTGAAGCTTTCTTT. It yields the protein CASSGRDRDTEAFF.